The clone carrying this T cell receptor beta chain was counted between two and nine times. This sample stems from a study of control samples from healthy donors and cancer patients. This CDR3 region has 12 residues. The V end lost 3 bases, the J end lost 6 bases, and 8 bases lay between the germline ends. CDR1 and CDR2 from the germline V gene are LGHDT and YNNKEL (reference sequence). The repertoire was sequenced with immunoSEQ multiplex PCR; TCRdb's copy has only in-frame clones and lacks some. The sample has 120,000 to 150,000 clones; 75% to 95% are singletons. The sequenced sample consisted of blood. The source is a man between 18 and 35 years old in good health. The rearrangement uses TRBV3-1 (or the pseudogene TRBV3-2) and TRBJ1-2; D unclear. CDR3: CASSQGMNGYTF. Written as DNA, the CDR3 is TGTGCCAGCAGCCAGGGCATGAATGGCTACACCTTC.